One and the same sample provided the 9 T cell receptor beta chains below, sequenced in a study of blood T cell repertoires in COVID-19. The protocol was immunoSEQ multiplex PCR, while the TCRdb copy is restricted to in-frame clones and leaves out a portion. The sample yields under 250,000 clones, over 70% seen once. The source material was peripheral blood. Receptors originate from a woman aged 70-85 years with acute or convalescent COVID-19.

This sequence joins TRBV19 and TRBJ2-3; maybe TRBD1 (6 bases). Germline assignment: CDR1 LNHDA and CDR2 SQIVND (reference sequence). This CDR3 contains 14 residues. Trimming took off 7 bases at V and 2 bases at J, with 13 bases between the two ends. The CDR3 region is CASTRQGFTDTQYF. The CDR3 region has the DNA TGTGCCAGTACAAGGCAGGGGTTCACAGATACGCAGTATTTT.

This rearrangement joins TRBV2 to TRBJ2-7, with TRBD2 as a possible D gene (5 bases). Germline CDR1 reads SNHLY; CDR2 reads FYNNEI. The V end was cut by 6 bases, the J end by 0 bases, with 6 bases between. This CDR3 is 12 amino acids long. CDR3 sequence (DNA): TGTGCCAGCAGGGAGGCCTCCTACGAGCAGTACTTC. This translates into CASREASYEQYF.

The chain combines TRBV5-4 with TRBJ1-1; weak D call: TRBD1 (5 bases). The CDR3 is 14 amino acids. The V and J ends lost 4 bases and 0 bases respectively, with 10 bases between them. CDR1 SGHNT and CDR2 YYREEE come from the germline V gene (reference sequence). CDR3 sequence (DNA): TGTGCCAGCAGCCCGGGGGGGGTGAACACTGAAGCTTTCTTT. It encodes CASSPGGVNTEAFF.

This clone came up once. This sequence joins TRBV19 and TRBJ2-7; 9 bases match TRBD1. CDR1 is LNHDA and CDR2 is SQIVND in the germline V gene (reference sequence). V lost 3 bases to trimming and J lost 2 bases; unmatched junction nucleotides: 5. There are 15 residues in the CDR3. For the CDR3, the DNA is TGTGCCAGTAGTATCCGGACAGGGGAGGCCTACGAGCAGTACTTC. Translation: CASSIRTGEAYEQYF.

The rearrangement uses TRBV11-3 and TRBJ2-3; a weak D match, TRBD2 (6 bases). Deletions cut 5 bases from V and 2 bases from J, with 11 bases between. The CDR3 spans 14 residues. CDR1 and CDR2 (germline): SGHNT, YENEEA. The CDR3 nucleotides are TGTGCCAGCAGCCCCGGAGGGTCCACAGATACGCAGTATTTT. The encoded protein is CASSPGGSTDTQYF.

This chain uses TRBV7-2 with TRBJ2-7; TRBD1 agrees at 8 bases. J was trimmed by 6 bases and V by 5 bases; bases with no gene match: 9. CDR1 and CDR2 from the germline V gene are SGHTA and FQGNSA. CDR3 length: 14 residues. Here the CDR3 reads CASSPDRVGGEQYF. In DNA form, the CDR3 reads TGTGCCAGCAGCCCGGACAGGGTAGGAGGCGAGCAGTACTTC.

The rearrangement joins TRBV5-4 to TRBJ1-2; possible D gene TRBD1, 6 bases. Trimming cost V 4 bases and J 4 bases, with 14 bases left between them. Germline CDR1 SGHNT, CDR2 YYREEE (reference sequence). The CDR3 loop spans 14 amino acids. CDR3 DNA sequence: TGTGCCAGCAGCCCCCCAGGGGCGTTCTATGGCTACACCTTC. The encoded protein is CASSPPGAFYGYTF.

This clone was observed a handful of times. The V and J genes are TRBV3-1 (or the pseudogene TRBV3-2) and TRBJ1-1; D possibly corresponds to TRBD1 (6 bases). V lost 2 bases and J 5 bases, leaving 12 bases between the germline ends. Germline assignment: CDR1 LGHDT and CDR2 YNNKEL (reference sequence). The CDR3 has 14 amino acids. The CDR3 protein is CASSQLTGGTEAFF. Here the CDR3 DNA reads TGTGCCAGCAGCCAACTGACAGGAGGTACTGAAGCTTTCTTT.

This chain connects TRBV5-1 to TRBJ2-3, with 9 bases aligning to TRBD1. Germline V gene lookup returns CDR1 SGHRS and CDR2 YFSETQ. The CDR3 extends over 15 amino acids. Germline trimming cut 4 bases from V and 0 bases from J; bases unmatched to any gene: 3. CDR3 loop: CASSIGQGSTDTQYF. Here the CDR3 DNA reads TGCGCCAGCAGCATAGGACAGGGGAGCACAGATACGCAGTATTTT.